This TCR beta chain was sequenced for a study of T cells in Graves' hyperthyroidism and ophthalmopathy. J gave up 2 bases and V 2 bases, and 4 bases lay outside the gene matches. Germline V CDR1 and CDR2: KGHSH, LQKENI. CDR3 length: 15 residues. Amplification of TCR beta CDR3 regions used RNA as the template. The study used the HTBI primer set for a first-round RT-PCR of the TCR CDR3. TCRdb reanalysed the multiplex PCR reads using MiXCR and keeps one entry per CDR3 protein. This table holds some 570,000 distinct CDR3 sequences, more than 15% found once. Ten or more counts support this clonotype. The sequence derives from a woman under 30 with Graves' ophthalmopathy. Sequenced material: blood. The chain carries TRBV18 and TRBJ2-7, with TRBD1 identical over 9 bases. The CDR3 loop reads CASSPVTGGPYEQYF. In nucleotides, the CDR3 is TGTGCCAGCTCACCAGTTACAGGGGGCCCCTACGAGCAGTACTTC. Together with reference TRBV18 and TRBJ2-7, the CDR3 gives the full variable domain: NAGVMQNPRHLVRRRGQEARLRCSPMKGHSHVYWYRQLPEEGLKFMVYLQKENIIDESGMPKERFSAEFPKEGPSILRIQQVVRGDSAAYFCASSPVTGGPYEQYFGPGTRLTVT.